These 15 T cell receptor beta chains were all obtained from the same sample, sequenced in a study of T-cell reconstitution after alpha-beta-depleted transplantation in children. Researchers prepared the TCRbeta library using unique molecular identifiers, the study reports. Each CDR3 protein is one row after TCRdb ran MiXCR on the PCR reads. The table includes about 900,000 distinct CDR3 sequences, roughly 29% detected once. The sequences come from PBMCs, mostly from graft donor cells, collected 360 days after TCRalphabeta/CD19-depleted stem cell transplant. These receptors originate from a boy in the first two years of life who had a stem cell transplant for SCID, so the T cells may come from the graft donor.

This chain joins TRBV4-2 and TRBJ2-2, with 12 nucleotides matching TRBD2. The germline V gene has CDR1 LGHNA and CDR2 YNFKEQ. J was trimmed by 1 base and V by 2 bases; bases with no gene match: 8. The CDR3 covers 19 residues. CDR3 sequence: CASSQTSGGQVLNTGELFF. The CDR3 bases are TGTGCCAGCAGCCAAACTAGCGGGGGGCAGGTCCTGAACACCGGGGAGCTGTTTTTT.

This chain joins TRBV18 and TRBJ2-1, with 8 nucleotides matching TRBD2. CDR3 length: 17 amino acids. With 3 bases clipped from V and 1 base from J, the junction kept 8 bases outside the gene matches. Germline V gene sequence: CDR1 KGHSH, CDR2 LQKENI. CDR3 sequence reads: CASSPLPTGGSYNEQFF. In DNA form, the CDR3 reads TGTGCCAGCTCACCTCTCCCCACGGGGGGGTCCTACAATGAGCAGTTCTTC.

This clonotype was seen only a few times. At one end, the junction sequence differs from germline, possibly due to a read error. In DNA, the CDR3 is TGCAGTGCTTATAATGAGAAACTGTTTTTT. Translation gives CSAYNEKLFF. The V gene is TRBV20-1, the J gene TRBJ1-4; D is ambiguous. This CDR3 region has 10 residues. The germline V gene encodes CDR1 DFQATT and CDR2 SNEGSKA (reference sequence).

This clonotype was found a few times. V and J are TRBV5-6 and TRBJ2-2; D gene uncertain. Trimming took off 4 bases at V and 3 bases at J, with 13 bases between the two ends. Germline V gene data show CDR1 as SGHDT and CDR2 as YYEEEE. The CDR3 covers 15 residues. Here the CDR3 DNA reads TGTGCCAGCAGCCGGGTTGGCGGACACACCGGGGAGCTGTTTTTT. It specifies CASSRVGGHTGELFF.

This clonotype was detected only a few times. This sequence joins TRBV12-3 or TRBV12-4 and TRBJ1-5; D is ambiguous. The V end was cut by 6 bases, the J end by 5 bases, with 11 bases between. The CDR3 totals 13 residues. The CDR3 coding sequence is TGTGCCAGCAGCCCGCGGGCCCATCAGCCCCAGCATTTT. It encodes CASSPRAHQPQHF.

The chain has TRBV10-3 and TRBJ2-1, with TRBD2 identical over 8 bases. Looked up from germline, CDR1 is ENHRY and CDR2 is SYGVKD. This CDR3 is 16 amino acids long. V shed 1 base, J shed 9 bases, and the junction held 11 bases outside the gene matches. The CDR3 is CAISEWGLGPLSEQFF. The CDR3 bases are TGTGCCATCAGTGAGTGGGGACTAGGCCCTTTATCTGAGCAGTTCTTC.

Only a few counts were recorded for this clonotype. This chain links TRBV7-2 with TRBJ2-3; maybe TRBD2 (5 bases). The germline V gene has CDR1 SGHTA and CDR2 FQGNSA. With 6 bases removed from V and 4 bases from J, the gap between germline ends came to 17 bases. The CDR3 has 15 residues. The CDR3 DNA reads as TGTGCCAGCAGTCTACGGGGTGATTTCGCAGATACGCAGTATTTT. Encoded protein: CASSLRGDFADTQYF. The variable domain in full, with the rest retrieved from reference TRBV7-2 and TRBJ2-3, is GAGVSQSPSNKVTEKGKDVELRCDPISGHTALYWYRQSLGQGLEFLIYFQGNSAPDKSGLPSDRFSAERTGGSVSTLTIQRTQQEDSAVYLCASSLRGDFADTQYFGPGTRLTVL.

This chain connects TRBV13 to TRBJ2-4; D is undetermined. This CDR3 comprises 16 residues. V was shortened by 1 base and J by 4 bases, with 14 bases between the two germline ends. Germline CDR1 is PRHDT and CDR2 is FYEKMQ (reference sequence). CDR3 residues: CASSLARWVEKNIQYF. The CDR3 nucleotides are TGTGCCAGCAGCTTAGCTCGTTGGGTCGAAAAAAACATTCAGTACTTC.

Only a few counts were recorded for this clonotype. The V gene is TRBV2, the J gene TRBJ1-1; 7 bases match TRBD1. This CDR3 comprises 12 residues. Germline lookup yields CDR1 SNHLY and CDR2 FYNNEI. After removal of 4 bases from V and 10 bases from J, the junction contained 6 bases not matched to a gene. CDR3 coding DNA: TGTGCCAGCAGTGTGGGACAGCGCACAGCTTTCTTT. It specifies CASSVGQRTAFF.

This clonotype was counted a few times. The rearrangement uses TRBV7-9 and TRBJ1-4; 7 bases are shared with TRBD1. From germline, CDR1 is SEHNR and CDR2 FQNEAQ (reference sequence). The CDR3 is 17 amino acids. The V gene end was trimmed by 3 bases and the J gene end by 0 bases; junction bases not matched to a gene: 7. CDR3 protein: CASSFSGRGATNEKLFF. The CDR3 DNA follows: TGTGCCAGCAGCTTTAGTGGCAGGGGGGCAACTAATGAAAAACTGTTTTTT.

J is TRBJ1-3 and V is TRBV25-1; possible D gene TRBD1, 6 bases. Germline-derived CDR1 and CDR2 are MGHDK and SYGVNS. The CDR3 runs to 14 residues. V was cut by 3 bases and J by 4 bases, with 10 bases left in between. The CDR3 DNA reads TGTGCCAGCAGTGATACAGGGAAGGGAAACACCATATATTTT. As protein: CASSDTGKGNTIYF.

This clonotype has more than one count but fewer than ten. The V gene is TRBV7-8, the J gene TRBJ2-3; D possibly corresponds to TRBD1 (6 bases). CDR1 is SGHVS and CDR2 is FQNEAQ in the germline V gene. The CDR3 is made up of 12 amino acids. With 3 bases removed from V and 8 bases from J, the gap between germline ends came to 9 bases. CDR3 DNA sequence: TGTGCCAGCAGCTTTGTACAGGGTACGCAGTATTTT. Translated: CASSFVQGTQYF.

This clonotype was detected only once. CDR3 bases: TGTGCCAGCAGCTTAAATCCAGCGACGAATGAGCAGTTCTTC. It yields the protein CASSLNPATNEQFF. The chain employs TRBV7-3 and TRBJ2-1; D gene ambiguous. There are 14 residues in the CDR3. CDR1 is SGHTA and CDR2 is FQGTGA in the germline V gene. Trimming took 1 base from V and 7 from J, leaving 11 bases between them.

J is TRBJ2-5 and V is TRBV11-2; no firm D call. Germline values: CDR1 SGHAT, CDR2 FQNNGV. The CDR3 has 15 amino acids. The V end was cut by 5 bases, the J end by 1 base, with 14 bases between. The CDR3 protein is CASSHARRLQETQYF. In DNA form, the CDR3 reads TGTGCCAGCAGCCATGCTAGGCGGCTCCAAGAGACCCAGTACTTC.

This clonotype was seen a handful of times. The gene calls are TRBV6-5 and TRBJ2-2; D is perhaps TRBD2 (7 bases). Trimming took 6 bases from V and 0 from J, leaving 20 bases between them. The CDR3 is 18 amino acids. Germline CDR1 reads MNHEY; CDR2 reads SVGAGI. The CDR3 loop reads CASRGGGPPATNTGELFF. CDR3 DNA: TGTGCCAGCAGGGGAGGGGGGCCCCCAGCTACGAACACCGGGGAGCTGTTTTTT.